Sequencing of this TCR beta chain was carried out in a study of intratumoral heterogeneity in liver cancer. Trimming took 5 bases from V and 4 from J; bases not matched to a gene: 8. The germline V gene encodes CDR1 MDHEN and CDR2 SYDVKM. The CDR3 length is 15 residues. Sequenced by immunoSEQ multiplex PCR; TCRdb stores in-frame clones only, minus some. The data hold 5,000 to 7,500 clones, with approximately 71% observed a single time. Regarding the study as a whole: Overall T cell clonality did not differ significantly between tumor regions in either sequenced patient. Regional tumor-infiltrating lymphocyte burden differences seen by RNA-seq were reportedly confirmed using TCR sequencing. Tumor-infiltrating lymphocyte representation was acknowledged to be under-sampled.

Each tumour sample represents a distinct, spatially separated region of the hepatocellular carcinoma nodule. No macroscopic necrosis or hemorrhage was seen in sampled areas. Note on this clone: Its antigen is unknown.

The material was tumor tissue, obtained before any cancer treatment. The chain is built from TRBV28 and TRBJ2-1, with 7 positions matching TRBD2. The sequence was collected from a woman in her seventies with hepatocellular carcinoma. The CDR3 DNA sequence: TGTGCCAGCAGTCTCGAGCGGGAAATATACAATGAGCAGTTCTTC. Protein: CASSLEREIYNEQFF.